These 13 T cell receptor beta chains share one sample of origin, sequenced in a study of human T cells and chemical hapten exposure. TCRdb redid the calling of the RACE reads with MiXCR, one entry per CDR3 protein. This sample has 300,000 to 350,000 distinct CDR3 sequences, with around 7% found just once. Regarding time point: patch test 1, 2 weeks after DPC sensitization. Sample treatment: therapeutic diphenylcyclopropenone sensitization with weekly scalp DPC. Material: whole blood, obtained in connection with sensitization to the hapten diphenylcyclopropenone (DPC). Receptor source: a woman aged 18-35 years with alopecia areata. Some clones in this sample may be carry-over from other donors' samples.

At least ten counts were recorded for this clonotype. The rearrangement joins TRBV5-1 to TRBJ2-3; D is tentatively TRBD1 or TRBD2 (5 bases each). CDR3 size: 14 residues. Per the germline V gene, CDR1 is SGHRS and CDR2 is YFSETQ. V lost 4 bases, J lost 2 bases, and 11 bases lay in between. For the CDR3, the DNA is TGCGCCAGCAGCACCGGGACCTCCACAGATACGCAGTATTTT. Translated, it gives CASSTGTSTDTQYF.

In this sample, this clonotype turned up many times. The J gene is TRBJ2-3, the V gene TRBV6-5, with 7 nucleotides matching TRBD1. Germline assignment: CDR1 MNHEY and CDR2 SVGAGI. The V and J ends lost 5 bases and 2 bases, in that order; junction bases with no gene match: 10. CDR3 size: 16 residues. The CDR3 region is CASSESNRGPTDTQYF. The CDR3 bases are TGTGCCAGCAGTGAGTCCAACAGGGGCCCCACAGATACGCAGTATTTT.

This clonotype was seen a few times. The chain employs TRBV20-1 and TRBJ2-1; D is unclear. The ends were cut back, 3 bases at V and 4 bases at J, with 13 bases in the middle. Germline CDR1 is DFQATT and CDR2 is SNEGSKA (reference sequence). The CDR3 contains 14 residues. CDR3 nucleotide sequence: TGCAGTGCTAGTGGTTTGGGGATATACAATGAGCAGTTCTTC. This sequence encodes CSASGLGIYNEQFF.

There are a few counts of this clonotype. The chain recombines TRBV2 with TRBJ1-2, with unresolved D. The CDR3 is made up of 15 amino acids. The V end lost 3 bases, the J end lost 6 bases, and 17 bases lay between the germline ends. The germline CDR1 and CDR2 sequences are SNHLY and FYNNEI. Written as DNA, the CDR3 is TGTGCCAGCAGTGACGACACTGATAAATGGAATGGCTACACCTTC. Its translation: CASSDDTDKWNGYTF.

The chain is built from TRBV12-3 or TRBV12-4 and TRBJ2-5, with D possibly matching TRBD2 (6 bases). Deletions cut 4 bases from V and 2 bases from J, with 14 bases between. This CDR3 comprises 15 residues. This CDR3 reads CASSWDGLLQETQYF. The CDR3 DNA follows: TGTGCCAGCAGTTGGGACGGACTACTTCAAGAGACCCAGTACTTC.

V usage is TRBV6-5 and J usage is TRBJ1-1; the D gene is possibly TRBD1 (6 bases). The CDR3 is made up of 16 amino acids. The germline gives CDR1 MNHEY, CDR2 SVGAGI. V lost 6 bases, J lost 5 bases, and 22 bases lay in between. Written as DNA, the CDR3 is TGTGCCAGCAGCCCTGGGGACGGCAAGGGGGGGACTGAAGCTTTCTTT. As protein: CASSPGDGKGGTEAFF.

The genes are TRBV20-1 and TRBJ1-5, with 7 nucleotides matching TRBD1. The CDR3 is 18 residues long. V lost 5 bases, J lost 0 bases, and 16 bases stayed unmatched. Germline V gives CDR1 DFQATT, CDR2 SNEGSKA (reference sequence). CDR3 amino acids: CSAEDPGQYTNSNQPQHF. The CDR3 bases are TGCAGTGCTGAAGACCCGGGACAGTATACCAATAGCAATCAGCCCCAGCATTTT.

Ten or more counts support this clonotype. This chain connects TRBV29-1 to TRBJ2-6; no firm D call. The ends were cut back, 7 bases at V and 4 bases at J, with 11 bases in the middle. The CDR3 spans 13 residues. Germline V CDR1 and CDR2: SQVTM, ANQGSEA. The CDR3 nucleotides are TGCAGCGCTCAGGTGCCCGGGGCCAACGTCCTGACTTTC. It encodes CSAQVPGANVLTF.

The chain joins TRBV12-3 or TRBV12-4 to TRBJ1-1, with 7 nucleotides matching TRBD1. V lost 1 base, J lost 4 bases, and 9 bases stayed unmatched. There are 16 residues in the CDR3. The CDR3 DNA sequence: TGTGCCAGCAGTTTAGGAAGAACAGGGGTGGTCACTGAAGCTTTCTTT. It encodes CASSLGRTGVVTEAFF.

In this sample, this clonotype turned up many times. The V and J genes are TRBV20-1 and TRBJ2-6, with D uncertain. The ends were cut back, 0 bases at V and 4 bases at J, with 7 bases in the middle. Germline V gene lookup returns CDR1 DFQATT and CDR2 SNEGSKA (reference sequence). This CDR3 spans 14 amino acids. CDR3 DNA: TGCAGTGCTAGAGATCAAGGAGGGGCCAACGTCCTGACTTTC. Translated, it gives CSARDQGGANVLTF.

J is TRBJ1-1 and V is TRBV28; perhaps TRBD1 as D (5 bases). CDR3 size: 13 residues. CDR1 and CDR2 from the germline V gene are MDHEN and SYDVKM. The V and J ends lost 3 bases and 12 bases respectively, with 17 bases between them. The CDR3 coding sequence is TGTGCCAGCAGTTTCCAGGGAATATCAGAAACTTTCTTT. This gives the protein CASSFQGISETFF.

This clonotype was counted at least ten times. The chain employs TRBV29-1 and TRBJ1-2; possible D gene TRBD1, 6 bases. V was clipped by 3 bases and J by 4 bases, with 9 bases between them. The CDR3 loop spans 12 amino acids. Germline V gene data show CDR1 as SQVTM and CDR2 as ANQGSEA. The CDR3 DNA reads TGCAGCGTTGACGAGGGGGTCTATGGCTACACCTTC. Its protein product is CSVDEGVYGYTF.

This rearrangement joins TRBV6-5 to TRBJ1-2; maybe TRBD1 (6 bases). The length of the CDR3 is 16 residues. In germline, CDR1 is MNHEY, CDR2 SVGAGI. V was pared by 6 bases and J by 4 bases, with 21 bases between. This chain's CDR3 is CASSYGQPSMAYGYTF. The CDR3 DNA reads TGTGCCAGCAGCTATGGACAGCCATCAATGGCCTATGGCTACACCTTC.